These 24 T cell receptor beta chains originate from one sample sequenced in a study of blood T cell repertoires in COVID-19. Clones were read by immunoSEQ multiplex PCR, and TCRdb kept only the in-frame ones, dropping some. The table lists about 53,000 clones, approximately 90% of them singletons, with less than 3% in the top ten. The sequencing input was peripheral blood. All receptors come from a man aged 80 or over with acute or convalescent COVID-19.

This clone has only a few counts. The rearrangement links TRBV30 to TRBJ1-2; TRBD1 matches 9 bases. V dropped 4 bases and J dropped 2; count of bases not matched to a gene: 5. Germline CDR1 and CDR2: GTSNPN and SVGIG (reference sequence). This CDR3 comprises 14 residues. CDR3 nucleotide sequence: TGTGCCTGGACCCGGGGACAGGGAAACTATGGCTACACCTTC. The encoded protein is CAWTRGQGNYGYTF.

The rearrangement joins TRBV5-4 to TRBJ2-7; 8 positions match TRBD2. J gave up 3 bases and V 3 bases, and 5 bases lay outside the gene matches. The CDR3 has 14 residues. The germline V gene has CDR1 SGHNT and CDR2 YYREEE (reference sequence). This CDR3 is CASSSGLALYEQYF. The CDR3 region has the DNA TGTGCCAGCAGCTCCGGACTAGCTCTCTACGAGCAGTACTTC.

The J gene is TRBJ2-7, the V gene TRBV19, with 9 bases matching TRBD2. Germline CDR1 LNHDA, CDR2 SQIVND (reference sequence). The CDR3 is made up of 15 amino acids. Germline trimming cut 4 bases from V and 7 bases from J; bases unmatched to any gene: 11. The CDR3 loop is CASSTTEAGGGEQYF. The CDR3 DNA follows: TGTGCCAGTAGTACCACAGAAGCGGGGGGCGGTGAGCAGTACTTC.

The chain has TRBV6-2 or TRBV6-3 and TRBJ1-5; D possibly corresponds to TRBD1 (5 bases). There are 15 residues in the CDR3. CDR1 is MNHEY and CDR2 is SVGEGT in the germline V gene. The V end lost 1 base, the J end lost 6 bases, and 13 bases lay between the germline ends. The CDR3 coding sequence is TGTGCCAGCAGTTACTGGGGGTTGGGGGGTCAGCCCCAGCATTTT. Protein: CASSYWGLGGQPQHF.

The chain combines TRBV6-5 with TRBJ2-1; 9 bases agree with TRBD1. This CDR3 spans 15 amino acids. Germline V gives CDR1 MNHEY, CDR2 SVGAGI. The trim removed 9 bases at V and 1 base at J, leaving 7 bases unmatched. This CDR3 reads CASGRGQGSYNEQFF. CDR3 DNA sequence: TGTGCCAGTGGGAGGGGACAGGGATCCTACAATGAGCAGTTCTTC.

Note on this clone: An end of the junction does not agree with germline; a read error may underlie this. The V call is TRBV27, the J call TRBJ1-3; 8 nucleotides agree with TRBD1. Germline V gene sequence: CDR1 MNHEY, CDR2 SMNVEV (reference sequence). CDR3 length: 11 residues. In nucleotides, the CDR3 is TGTGCCAGCAGTCTCCGGGACAGGAAAGATTTT. The encoded protein is CASSLRDRKDF.

This chain joins TRBV2 and TRBJ1-6, with D maybe TRBD1 (5 bases). Trimming pared 1 base from V and 10 bases from J, leaving 14 bases between. There are 15 residues in the CDR3. The germline V gene encodes CDR1 SNHLY and CDR2 FYNNEI. CDR3 amino acids: CASSEEGGQGSPLHF. The CDR3 DNA follows: TGTGCCAGCAGTGAAGAGGGAGGGCAGGGATCACCCCTCCACTTT.

In this sample, this clone turned up once. V gene TRBV3-1 (or the pseudogene TRBV3-2) combines with J gene TRBJ1-5; D is unclear. The germline V and J ends were trimmed by 5 bases and 5 bases, with 22 bases remaining between them. Germline V gene lookup returns CDR1 LGHDT and CDR2 YNNKEL (reference sequence). CDR3 length: 17 residues. The CDR3 sequence: CASSSHDPFWHHQPQHF. CDR3 DNA: TGTGCCAGCAGCTCACACGATCCTTTTTGGCATCATCAGCCCCAGCATTTT.

The sample holds one count of this clone. V gene TRBV7-6 combines with J gene TRBJ1-2, with D possibly TRBD1 on 6 matching bases. V gave up 5 bases and J gave up 6 bases, with 19 bases separating them. The CDR3 consists of 15 residues. Looked up from germline, CDR1 is SGHVS and CDR2 is FNYEAQ. DNA of the CDR3: TGTGCCAGCAGCCCTATTGGGGGGGGGCGGAATGGCTACACCTTC. Translation: CASSPIGGGRNGYTF.

This chain joins TRBV5-4 and TRBJ1-5; 8 nucleotides match TRBD1. CDR3 length: 16 residues. Germline CDR1 and CDR2: SGHNT and YYREEE (reference sequence). The trim removed 0 bases at V and 2 bases at J, leaving 4 bases unmatched. In DNA, the CDR3 is TGTGCCAGCAGCTTGGCCGGACAGGGAGGCAATCAGCCCCAGCATTTT. It encodes CASSLAGQGGNQPQHF. Looking up the rest from reference TRBV5-4 and TRBJ1-5 gives the full variable domain: ETGVTQSPTHLIKTRGQQVTLRCSSQSGHNTVSWYQQALGQGPQFIFQYYREEENGRGNFPPRFSGLQFPNYSSELNVNALELDDSALYLCASSLAGQGGNQPQHFGDGTRLSIL.

The CDR3 DNA reads as TGTGCCAGCCGACTGACAGACGCCTCCTACGAGCAGTACTTC. Protein sequence: CASRLTDASYEQYF. The V gene is TRBV6-5, the J gene TRBJ2-7; tentative D call: TRBD1 (5 bases). The germline gives CDR1 MNHEY, CDR2 SVGAGI. This CDR3 is 14 amino acids long. With 8 bases removed from V and 0 bases from J, the gap between germline ends came to 14 bases.

The gene calls are TRBV27 and TRBJ2-3, with D unclear. CDR3 length: 15 residues. V was trimmed by 7 bases and J by 1 base, leaving 15 bases between them. Germline CDR1 reads MNHEY; CDR2 reads SMNVEV (reference sequence). This chain's CDR3 is CASTIRDGRTDTQYF. In nucleotides, the CDR3 is TGTGCCAGCACCATACGCGATGGTCGCACAGATACGCAGTATTTT.

The CDR3, as DNA: TGTGCCAGCAGCGTAGAGGGACAGGGCTTGTATGGCTACACCTTC. Protein product: CASSVEGQGLYGYTF. The rearrangement uses TRBV9 and TRBJ1-2; 9 bases align to TRBD1. V was clipped by 0 bases and J by 5 bases; unmatched bases: 5. CDR1 is SGDLS, CDR2 YYNGEE, per germline. This CDR3 comprises 15 residues.

This chain connects TRBV29-1 to TRBJ1-2, with TRBD1 identical over 8 bases. Germline V CDR1 and CDR2: SQVTM, ANQGSEA. This CDR3 is built from 13 residues. The V gene end was trimmed by 6 bases and the J gene end by 6 bases; junction bases not matched to a gene: 9. The CDR3 here is CSVQGAGYNGYTF. The DNA for the CDR3 is TGCAGCGTCCAGGGGGCAGGGTATAATGGCTACACCTTC.

The CDR3 loop reads CASSPRGVGTQYF. CDR3 nucleotides: TGTGCCAGCAGCCCCCGGGGGGTGGGTACGCAGTATTTT. The rearrangement links TRBV7-2 to TRBJ2-3; 7 positions match TRBD2. The CDR3 consists of 13 residues. The J segment lost 8 bases and the V segment lost 5 bases, leaving 7 bases of the junction unmatched. CDR1 and CDR2 (germline): SGHTA, FQGNSA.

This chain links TRBV2 with TRBJ2-5, with a tentative D call TRBD1 (6 bases). Germline values: CDR1 SNHLY, CDR2 FYNNEI. CDR3 length equals 15 residues. Trimming removed 7 bases at V and 6 bases at J, with 21 bases between. The CDR3 region is CASIYGTGNGKTQYF. The CDR3 DNA reads TGTGCCAGCATTTACGGAACAGGGAACGGGAAGACCCAGTACTTC. Full variable domain (rest looked up from reference TRBV2 and TRBJ2-5): EPEVTQTPSHQVTQMGQEVILRCVPISNHLYFYWYRQILGQKVEFLVSFYNNEISEKSEIFDDQFSVERPDGSNFTLKIRSTKLEDSAMYFCASIYGTGNGKTQYFGPGTRLLVL.

The V and J genes are TRBV9 and TRBJ2-1; TRBD2 matches at 9 bases. The germline CDR1 and CDR2 sequences are SGDLS and YYNGEE. The J segment lost 3 bases and the V segment lost 3 bases, leaving 7 bases of the junction unmatched. This CDR3 has 16 amino acids. Written as DNA, the CDR3 is TGTGCCAGCAGCGCAGCCGGGACTAGCCTCTACAATGAGCAGTTCTTC. Its translation: CASSAAGTSLYNEQFF. Full variable domain (remainder filled in from reference TRBV9 and TRBJ2-1): DSGVTQTPKHLITATGQRVTLRCSPRSGDLSVYWYQQSLDQGLQFLIQYYNGEERAKGNILERFSAQQFPDLHSELNLSSLELGDSALYFCASSAAGTSLYNEQFFGPGTRLTVL.

The chain joins TRBV11-2 to TRBJ1-6, with TRBD1 matching over 7 bases. The germline V gene has CDR1 SGHAT and CDR2 FQNNGV. The ends lost 4 bases at V and 3 bases at J; junction bases unmatched: 6. The CDR3 length is 16 residues. The CDR3 reads CASSSGGQSYNSPLHF. DNA of the CDR3: TGTGCCAGCAGCTCAGGGGGACAGAGCTATAATTCACCCCTCCACTTT.

This sequence joins TRBV7-9 and TRBJ1-4, with 8 nucleotides matching TRBD1. The length of the CDR3 is 16 residues. Germline V gives CDR1 SEHNR, CDR2 FQNEAQ (reference sequence). The ends lost 0 bases at V and 8 bases at J; junction bases unmatched: 8. CDR3 region: CASSLAQGGLGEKLFF. DNA of the CDR3: TGTGCCAGCAGCTTAGCACAGGGGGGCTTGGGAGAAAAACTGTTTTTT.

The chain joins TRBV11-2 to TRBJ1-2; D may be TRBD1 (6 bases). Per the germline V gene, CDR1 is SGHAT and CDR2 is FQNNGV. V lost 3 bases to trimming and J lost 7 bases, with 9 bases between them. The CDR3 is 12 amino acids. The CDR3 nucleotides are TGTGCCAGCAGCTTGGGAGGGGGTGGCTACACCTTC. Translated, it gives CASSLGGGGYTF.

This chain connects TRBV4-1 to TRBJ2-3; no definite D call. This CDR3 contains 15 residues. CDR1 MGHRA and CDR2 YSYEKL come from the germline V gene. The V and J ends lost 1 base and 3 bases respectively, with 11 bases between them. The CDR3 nucleotides are TGCGCCAGCAGCCAAGCTGCCTTGCTAACAGATACGCAGTATTTT. Protein product: CASSQAALLTDTQYF.

The CDR3 DNA sequence: TGTGCCAGCAGTTTCCTTACCGGGACAGGGGAGAGGGATACGCAGTATTTT. Residues: CASSFLTGTGERDTQYF. The chain employs TRBV27 and TRBJ2-3; 10 bases agree with TRBD1. Unmatched junction bases numbered 12, after V lost 3 bases and J lost 6 bases. The CDR3 extends over 17 amino acids. Per germline, CDR1 MNHEY and CDR2 SMNVEV (reference sequence).

CDR3 loop: CASSYELTGDSYEQYF. Here the CDR3 DNA reads TGTGCCAGCAGTTACGAATTGACAGGGGACTCCTACGAGCAGTACTTC. The chain is built from TRBV6-2 or TRBV6-3 and TRBJ2-7; 8 bases are shared with TRBD1. The V gene end was trimmed by 2 bases and the J gene end by 0 bases; junction bases not matched to a gene: 6. The CDR3 has 16 amino acids. The V gene's germline CDR1 is MNHEY and CDR2 SVGEGT.

The V gene is TRBV9, the J gene TRBJ1-3, with unresolved D. CDR3 size: 16 residues. Germline V lookup: CDR1 SGDLS, CDR2 YYNGEE. V lost 4 bases, J lost 0 bases, and 14 bases lay in between. The chain's CDR3 is CASSSGLTSSGNTIYF. In DNA, the CDR3 is TGTGCCAGCAGCTCTGGCCTTACCAGCTCTGGAAACACCATATATTTT.